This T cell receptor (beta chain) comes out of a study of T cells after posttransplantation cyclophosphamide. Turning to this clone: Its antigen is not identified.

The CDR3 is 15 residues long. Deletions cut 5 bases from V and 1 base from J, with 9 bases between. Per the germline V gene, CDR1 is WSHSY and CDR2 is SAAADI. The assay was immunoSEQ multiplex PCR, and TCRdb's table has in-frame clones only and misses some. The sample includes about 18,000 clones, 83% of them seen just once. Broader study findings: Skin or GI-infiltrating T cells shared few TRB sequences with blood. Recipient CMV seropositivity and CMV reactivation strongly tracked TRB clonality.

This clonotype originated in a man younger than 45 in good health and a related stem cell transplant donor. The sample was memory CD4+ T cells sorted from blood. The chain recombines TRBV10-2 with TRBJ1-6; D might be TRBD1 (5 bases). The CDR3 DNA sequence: TGCGCCAGCAGTATAGGGGAATCCTATAATTCACCCCTCCACTTT. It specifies CASSIGESYNSPLHF.